The source of this T cell receptor (beta chain) is a study of regulatory T cells in long-lasting Graves disease. iRepertoire HTBI primers and Arm-PCR of CDR3 regions built TCR beta libraries. TCRdb re-analysed the multiplex PCR reads in MiXCR, keeping a single row per CDR3 protein. The sample lists a few hundred thousand distinct CDR3 sequences; approximately 20% were seen once. The time point was: persistent/refractory GD, antithyroid drugs over 5 years with positive TRAb. PBMC RNA served as the TCR library source. This material consisted of peripheral blood mononuclear cells (PBMCs), taken when the disease was refractory, from a patient treated with antithyroid drugs. The receptor's source is a female donor with Graves disease.

CDR3 sequence reads: CASRTGFTEAFF. The CDR3 coding sequence is TGTGCCAGCAGGACGGGGTTCACTGAAGCTTTCTTT. The chain combines TRBV6-1 with TRBJ1-1; no clear D. The CDR3 extends over 12 amino acids. CDR1 is MNHNS and CDR2 is SASEGT in the germline V gene. Trimming pared 6 bases from V and 4 bases from J, leaving 9 bases between.